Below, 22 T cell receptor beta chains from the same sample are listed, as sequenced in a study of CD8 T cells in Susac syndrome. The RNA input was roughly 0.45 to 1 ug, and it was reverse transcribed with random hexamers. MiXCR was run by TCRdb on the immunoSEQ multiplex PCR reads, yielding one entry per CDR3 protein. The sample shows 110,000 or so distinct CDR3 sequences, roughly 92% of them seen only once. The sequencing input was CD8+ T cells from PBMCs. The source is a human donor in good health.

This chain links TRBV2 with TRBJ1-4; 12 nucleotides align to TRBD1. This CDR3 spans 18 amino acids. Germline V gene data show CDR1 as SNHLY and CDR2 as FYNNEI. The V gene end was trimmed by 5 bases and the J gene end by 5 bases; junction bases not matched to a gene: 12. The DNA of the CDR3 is TGTGCCAGCAGTTACGACCCGGGACAGGGGGCGGCCAATGAAAAACTGTTTTTT. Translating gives CASSYDPGQGAANEKLFF.

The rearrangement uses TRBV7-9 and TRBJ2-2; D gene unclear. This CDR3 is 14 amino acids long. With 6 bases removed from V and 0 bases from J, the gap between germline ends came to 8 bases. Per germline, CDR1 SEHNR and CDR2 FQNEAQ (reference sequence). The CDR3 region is CASRGYANTGELFF. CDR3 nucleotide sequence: TGTGCCAGCAGAGGGTACGCGAACACCGGGGAGCTGTTTTTT.

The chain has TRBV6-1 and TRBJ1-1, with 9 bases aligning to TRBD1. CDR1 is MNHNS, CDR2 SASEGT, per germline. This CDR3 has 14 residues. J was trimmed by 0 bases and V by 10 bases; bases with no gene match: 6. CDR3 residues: CAIRTGVMNTEAFF. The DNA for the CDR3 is TGTGCCATCCGGACAGGGGTGATGAACACTGAAGCTTTCTTT.

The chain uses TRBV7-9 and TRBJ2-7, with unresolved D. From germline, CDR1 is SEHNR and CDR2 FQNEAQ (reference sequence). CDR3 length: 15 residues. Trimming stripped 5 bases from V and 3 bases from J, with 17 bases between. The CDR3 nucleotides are TGTGCCAGCAGCCGCCCAGATAGACCTATCTACGAGCAGTACTTC. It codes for CASSRPDRPIYEQYF.

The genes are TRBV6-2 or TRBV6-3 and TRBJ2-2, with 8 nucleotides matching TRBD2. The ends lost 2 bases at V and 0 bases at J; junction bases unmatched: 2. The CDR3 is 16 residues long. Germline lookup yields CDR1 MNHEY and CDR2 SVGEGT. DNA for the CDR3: TGTGCCAGCAGTTACAGACTAGCGCCGAACACCGGGGAGCTGTTTTTT. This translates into CASSYRLAPNTGELFF.

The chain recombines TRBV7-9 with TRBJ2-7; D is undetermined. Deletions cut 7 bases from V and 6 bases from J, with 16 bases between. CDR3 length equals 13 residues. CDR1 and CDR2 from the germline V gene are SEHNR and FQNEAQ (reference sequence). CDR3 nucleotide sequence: TGTGCCAGCACCGTGAGCTACTCGGGCGAGCAGTACTTC. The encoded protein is CASTVSYSGEQYF.

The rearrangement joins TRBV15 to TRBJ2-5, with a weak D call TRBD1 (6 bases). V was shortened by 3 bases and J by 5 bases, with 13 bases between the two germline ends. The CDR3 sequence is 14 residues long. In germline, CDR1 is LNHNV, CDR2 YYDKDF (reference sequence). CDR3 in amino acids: CATSREQGPETQYF. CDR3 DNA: TGTGCCACCAGCAGGGAACAGGGTCCGGAGACCCAGTACTTC.

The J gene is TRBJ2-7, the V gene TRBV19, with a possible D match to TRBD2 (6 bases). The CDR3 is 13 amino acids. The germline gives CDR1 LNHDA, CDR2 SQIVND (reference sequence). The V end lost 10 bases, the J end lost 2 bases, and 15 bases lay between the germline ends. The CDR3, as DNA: TGTGCCACCTCGGGTGGGGAGGCCTACGAGCAGTACTTC. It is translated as CATSGGEAYEQYF.

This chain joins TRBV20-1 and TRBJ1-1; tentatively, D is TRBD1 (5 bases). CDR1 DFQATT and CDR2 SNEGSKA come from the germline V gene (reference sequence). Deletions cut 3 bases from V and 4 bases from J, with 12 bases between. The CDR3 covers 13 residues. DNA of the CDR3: TGCAGTGCTAGTGGCTGGGGCGGCACTGAAGCTTTCTTT. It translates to CSASGWGGTEAFF.

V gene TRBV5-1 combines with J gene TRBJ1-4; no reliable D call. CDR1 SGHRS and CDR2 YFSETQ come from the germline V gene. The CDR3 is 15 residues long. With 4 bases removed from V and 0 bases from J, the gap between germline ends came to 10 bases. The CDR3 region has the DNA TGCGCCAGCAGCCGGTCAACTTCAACTAATGAAAAACTGTTTTTT. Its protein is CASSRSTSTNEKLFF. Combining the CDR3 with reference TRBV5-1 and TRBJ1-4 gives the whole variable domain KAGVTQTPRYLIKTRGQQVTLSCSPISGHRSVSWYQQTPGQGLQFLFEYFSETQRNKGNFPGRFSGRQFSNSRSEMNVSTLELGDSALYLCASSRSTSTNEKLFFGSGTQLSVL.

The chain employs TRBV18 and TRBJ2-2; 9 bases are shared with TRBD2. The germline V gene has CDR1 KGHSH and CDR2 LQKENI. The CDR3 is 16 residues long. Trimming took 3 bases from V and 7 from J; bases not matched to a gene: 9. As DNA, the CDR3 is TGTGCCAGCTCACCCGCGGTAGCGGGAGTCTACGGGGAGCTGTTTTTT. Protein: CASSPAVAGVYGELFF.

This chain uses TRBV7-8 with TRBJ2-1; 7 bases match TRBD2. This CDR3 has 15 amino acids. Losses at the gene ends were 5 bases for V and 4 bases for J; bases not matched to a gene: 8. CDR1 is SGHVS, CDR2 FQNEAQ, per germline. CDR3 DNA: TGTGCCAGCAGCACACAAGCGGGACTTTACAATGAGCAGTTCTTC. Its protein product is CASSTQAGLYNEQFF.

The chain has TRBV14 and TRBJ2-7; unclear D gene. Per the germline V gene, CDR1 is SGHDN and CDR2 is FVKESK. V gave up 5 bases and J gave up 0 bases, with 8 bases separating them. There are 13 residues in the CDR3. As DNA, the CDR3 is TGTGCCAGCAGCGTAATAAGCTCCTACGAGCAGTACTTC. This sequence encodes CASSVISSYEQYF.

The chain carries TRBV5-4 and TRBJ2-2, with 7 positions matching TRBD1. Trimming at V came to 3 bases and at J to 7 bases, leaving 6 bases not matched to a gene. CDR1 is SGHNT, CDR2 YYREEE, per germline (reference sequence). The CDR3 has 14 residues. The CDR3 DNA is TGTGCCAGCAGCTCCAGGACAGGAAACGGGGAGCTGTTTTTT. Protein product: CASSSRTGNGELFF.

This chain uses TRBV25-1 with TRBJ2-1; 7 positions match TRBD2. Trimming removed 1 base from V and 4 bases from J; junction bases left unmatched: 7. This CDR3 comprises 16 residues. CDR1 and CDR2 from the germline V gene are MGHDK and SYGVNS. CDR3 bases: TGTGCCAGCAGTGAATTCGGCGGGAGTTTGTACAATGAGCAGTTCTTC. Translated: CASSEFGGSLYNEQFF.

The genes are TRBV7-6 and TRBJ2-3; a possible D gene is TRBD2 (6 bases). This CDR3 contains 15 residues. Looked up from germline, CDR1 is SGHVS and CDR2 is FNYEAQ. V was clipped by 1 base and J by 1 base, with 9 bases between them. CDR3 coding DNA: TGTGCCAGCAGCTTAGTTTTAGCGGGCACAGATACGCAGTATTTT. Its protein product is CASSLVLAGTDTQYF.

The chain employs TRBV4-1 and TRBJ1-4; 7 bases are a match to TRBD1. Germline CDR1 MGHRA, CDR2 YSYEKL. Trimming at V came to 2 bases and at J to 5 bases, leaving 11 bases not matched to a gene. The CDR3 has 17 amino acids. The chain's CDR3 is CASSQNYKTGTNEKLFF. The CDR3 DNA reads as TGCGCCAGCAGCCAAAACTACAAGACAGGGACAAATGAAAAACTGTTTTTT.

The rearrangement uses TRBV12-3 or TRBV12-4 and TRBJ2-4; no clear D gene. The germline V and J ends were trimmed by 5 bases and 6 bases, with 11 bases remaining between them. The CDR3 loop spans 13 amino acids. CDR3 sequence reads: CASSPEVANIQYF. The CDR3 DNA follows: TGTGCCAGCAGTCCAGAAGTTGCAAACATTCAGTACTTC.

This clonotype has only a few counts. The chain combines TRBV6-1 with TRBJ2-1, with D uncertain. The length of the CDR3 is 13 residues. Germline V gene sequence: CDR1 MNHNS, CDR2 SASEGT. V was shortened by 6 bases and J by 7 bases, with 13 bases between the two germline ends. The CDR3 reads CASSHNVRNEQFF. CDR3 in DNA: TGTGCCAGCAGCCACAACGTGCGGAATGAGCAGTTCTTC.

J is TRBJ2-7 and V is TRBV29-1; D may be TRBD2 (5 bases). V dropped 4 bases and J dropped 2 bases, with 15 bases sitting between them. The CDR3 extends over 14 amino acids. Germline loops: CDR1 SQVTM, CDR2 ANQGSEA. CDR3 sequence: CSVVSGPSTYEQYF. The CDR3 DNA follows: TGCAGCGTTGTGAGCGGACCCTCAACCTACGAGCAGTACTTC.

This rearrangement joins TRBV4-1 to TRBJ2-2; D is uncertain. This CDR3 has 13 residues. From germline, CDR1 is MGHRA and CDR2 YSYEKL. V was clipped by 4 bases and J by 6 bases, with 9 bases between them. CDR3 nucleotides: TGCGCCAGCAGCCCCTTTCAATCCGGGGAGCTGTTTTTT. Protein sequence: CASSPFQSGELFF.

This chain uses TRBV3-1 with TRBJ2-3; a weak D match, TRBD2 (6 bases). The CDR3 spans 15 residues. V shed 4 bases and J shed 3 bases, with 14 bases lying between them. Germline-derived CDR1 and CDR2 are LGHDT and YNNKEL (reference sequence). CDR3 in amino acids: CASSPFFGRTDTQYF. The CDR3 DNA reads TGTGCCAGCAGCCCCTTTTTCGGGAGAACAGATACGCAGTATTTT.